This TCR beta chain was captured in a study of breast tumors, draining lymph nodes, adjacent tissues. This clonotype was recorded many times. Because it lacks the conserved phenylalanine or tryptophan at the end, this CDR3 is likely a read error. Samples came from axillary lymph nodes draining the breast cancer. TCRdb analysed the multiplex PCR reads with MiXCR anew, one entry per CDR3 protein. Here the sample spans roughly 130,000 distinct CDR3 sequences, 30% to 35% being singletons. With 0 bases clipped from V and 10 bases from J, the junction kept 7 bases outside the gene matches. Germline V gives CDR1 SGHRS, CDR2 YFSETQ. This CDR3 region has 14 residues.

The chain recombines TRBV5-1 with TRBJ1-2; 9 bases map to TRBD1. This receptor was taken from a female donor with breast cancer. Some clones in this sample may be carry-over from other donors' samples. Source material: axillary lymph node tissue. As DNA, the CDR3 is TGCGCCAGCAGCTTGGATCCGGGACAGGGAGTCTACACCCTC. This gives the protein CASSLDPGQGVYTL.